One and the same sample provided the 14 T cell receptor beta chains below, sequenced in a study of T cells in tuberculosis. Clones were sequenced by immunoSEQ multiplex PCR, and TCRdb holds only the in-frame ones, with some missing. The sample has 20,000 to 25,000 clones, around 97% seen once. The material sequenced was PBMCs. Receptors originate from a donor aged 10-29 years with latent tuberculosis or without tuberculosis infection.

This clone has just one count. This sequence joins TRBV5-1 and TRBJ2-3; 9 bases match TRBD1. Unmatched junction bases numbered 6, after V lost 4 bases and J lost 3 bases. The germline V gene has CDR1 SGHRS and CDR2 YFSETQ. The CDR3 is 15 amino acids. The chain's CDR3 is CASSRQGDLTDTQYF. The CDR3 nucleotides are TGCGCCAGCAGCCGACAGGGGGATCTGACAGATACGCAGTATTTT.

This clone is deemed medium-sized. The chain is built from TRBV9 and TRBJ1-5, with D perhaps matching TRBD1 (6 bases). The germline V and J ends were trimmed by 3 bases and 5 bases, with 9 bases remaining between them. Germline loops: CDR1 SGDLS, CDR2 YYNGEE. The CDR3 runs 13 residues. CDR3 nucleotide sequence: TGTGCCAGCAGCGCTCAGGGGCATCAGCCCCAGCATTTT. It specifies CASSAQGHQPQHF.

The V call is TRBV7-9, the J call TRBJ1-1; D is undetermined. The V end was cut by 5 bases, the J end by 1 base, with 11 bases between. This CDR3 contains 14 residues. CDR1 and CDR2 (germline): SEHNR, FQNEAQ (reference sequence). CDR3 coding DNA: TGTGCCAGCAGCGTCTTTACAGAGAACACTGAAGCTTTCTTT. Its protein product is CASSVFTENTEAFF.

The V call is TRBV6-6, the J call TRBJ2-7; a possible D gene is TRBD2 (6 bases). The CDR3 is made up of 13 amino acids. Germline V gene data show CDR1 as MNHNY and CDR2 as SVGAGI (reference sequence). Trimming stripped 7 bases from V and 5 bases from J, with 15 bases between. DNA of the CDR3: TGTGCCAGCACCGAAGGAGGGGAACACGAGCAGTACTTC. This translates into CASTEGGEHEQYF.

This rearrangement joins TRBV7-2 to TRBJ2-7; TRBD1 matches at 8 bases. Germline V CDR1 and CDR2: SGHTA, FQGNSA. CDR3 length equals 14 residues. The V segment lost 6 bases and the J segment 4 bases; nucleotides outside the gene matches: 8. The CDR3 loop is CASRSGTGGYEQYF. CDR3 bases: TGTGCCAGCAGGTCCGGGACAGGTGGGTACGAGCAGTACTTC.

As to this clone: The junction shows a germline mismatch at one end, possibly a read error. The chain combines TRBV5-8 with TRBJ1-1, with 10 positions matching TRBD1. This CDR3 region has 16 residues. Looked up from germline, CDR1 is SGHTS and CDR2 is YDEGEE. The CDR3 region is CASSGAGGQGNPEAFF. CDR3 bases: TGTGCCAGCAGTGGCGCCGGGGGACAGGGGAACCCTGAAGCTTTCTTT.

The chain uses TRBV27 and TRBJ1-1; D is undetermined. Trimming took off 10 bases at V and 5 bases at J, with 14 bases between the two ends. The CDR3 extends over 12 amino acids. Germline-derived CDR1 and CDR2 are MNHEY and SMNVEV (reference sequence). This CDR3 is CATWEGGTEAFF. The CDR3 nucleotides are TGTGCCACCTGGGAGGGAGGGACTGAAGCTTTCTTT.

This clone was picked up one time. V and J are TRBV7-2 and TRBJ2-7; D might be TRBD2 (6 bases). V lost 5 bases to trimming and J lost 0 bases, with 14 bases between them. This CDR3 has 15 residues. In germline, CDR1 is SGHTA, CDR2 FQGNSA. DNA of the CDR3: TGTGCCAGCAGCCCCCACGGGAGATCCTCCTACGAGCAGTACTTC. Its protein is CASSPHGRSSYEQYF.

A remark on this clone: The junction differs from germline at one of its ends, possibly a read error. The CDR3 protein is CASSLVPTREQFF. In DNA, the CDR3 is TGTGCCAGCAGTTTAGTCCCAACTCGCGAGCAGTTCTTC. The chain carries TRBV7-2 and TRBJ2-1; D gene unclear. Germline CDR1 is SGHTA and CDR2 is FQGNSA. The CDR3 runs to 13 residues.

V is TRBV18 and J is TRBJ1-2; 8 bases match TRBD1. V shed 3 bases, J shed 6 bases, and the junction held 6 bases outside the gene matches. In germline, CDR1 is KGHSH, CDR2 LQKENI. This CDR3 comprises 14 residues. For the CDR3, the DNA is TGTGCCAGCTCACCCCGGACAGGGTCGCATGGCTACACCTTC. It specifies CASSPRTGSHGYTF. Full variable domain (missing parts from reference TRBV18 and TRBJ1-2): NAGVMQNPRHLVRRRGQEARLRCSPMKGHSHVYWYRQLPEEGLKFMVYLQKENIIDESGMPKERFSAEFPKEGPSILRIQQVVRGDSAAYFCASSPRTGSHGYTFGSGTRLTVV.

This chain connects TRBV6-1 to TRBJ2-5, with TRBD2 matching 10 bases. The CDR3 has 18 amino acids. Germline V gene lookup returns CDR1 MNHNS and CDR2 SASEGT. J lost 4 bases, V lost 0 bases, and 11 bases had no gene match. CDR3 loop: CASSEALAGAAVGETQYF. The CDR3 DNA reads as TGTGCCAGCAGTGAAGCGCTAGCGGGAGCGGCTGTGGGAGAGACCCAGTACTTC.

The chain is built from TRBV9 and TRBJ1-1, with D perhaps TRBD1 (6 bases). With 2 bases removed from V and 5 bases from J, the gap between germline ends came to 16 bases. CDR1 is SGDLS, CDR2 YYNGEE, per germline. There are 15 residues in the CDR3. The CDR3 protein is CASSVGPNRETEAFF. The DNA for the CDR3 is TGTGCCAGCAGCGTGGGGCCCAACAGGGAAACTGAAGCTTTCTTT.

The V and J genes are TRBV19 and TRBJ1-5; perhaps TRBD1 as D (6 bases). V was pared by 7 bases and J by 4 bases, with 17 bases between. There are 15 residues in the CDR3. Germline CDR1 LNHDA, CDR2 SQIVND (reference sequence). CDR3 residues: CASISTGYRNQPQHF. For the CDR3, the DNA is TGTGCCAGTATTAGTACAGGGTATAGGAATCAGCCCCAGCATTTT. The variable domain in full, completed from reference TRBV19 and TRBJ1-5, reads DGGITQSPKYLFRKEGQNVTLSCEQNLNHDAMYWYRQDPGQGLRLIYYSQIVNDFQKGDIAEGYSVSREKKESFPLTVTSAQKNPTAFYLCASISTGYRNQPQHFGDGTRLSIL.

CDR3 sequence (DNA): TGTGCCTGGAGTCTGAGACAGGGCGGATCACCCCTCCACTTT. It yields the protein CAWSLRQGGSPLHF. The chain couples TRBV30 to TRBJ1-6; 7 nucleotides match TRBD1. This CDR3 is 14 amino acids long. V was pared by 2 bases and J by 10 bases, with 8 bases of the junction left unmatched. CDR1 is GTSNPN, CDR2 SVGIG, per germline (reference sequence). The complete variable domain, with remaining parts taken from reference TRBV30 and TRBJ1-6, reads SQTIHQWPATLVQPVGSPLSLECTVEGTSNPNLYWYRQAAGRGLQLLFYSVGIGQISSEVPQNLSASRPQDRQFILSSKKLLLSDSGFYLCAWSLRQGGSPLHFGNGTRLTVT.